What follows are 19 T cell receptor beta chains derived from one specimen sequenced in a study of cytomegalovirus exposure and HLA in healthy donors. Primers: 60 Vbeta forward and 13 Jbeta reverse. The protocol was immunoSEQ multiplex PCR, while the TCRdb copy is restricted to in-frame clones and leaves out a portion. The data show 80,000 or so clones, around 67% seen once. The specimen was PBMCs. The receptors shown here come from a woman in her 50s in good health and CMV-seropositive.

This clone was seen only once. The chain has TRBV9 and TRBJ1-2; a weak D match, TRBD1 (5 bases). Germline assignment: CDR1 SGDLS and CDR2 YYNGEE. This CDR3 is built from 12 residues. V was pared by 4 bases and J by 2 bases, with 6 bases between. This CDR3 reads CASSQGNYGYTF. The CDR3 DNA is TGTGCCAGCAGCCAGGGAAACTATGGCTACACCTTC.

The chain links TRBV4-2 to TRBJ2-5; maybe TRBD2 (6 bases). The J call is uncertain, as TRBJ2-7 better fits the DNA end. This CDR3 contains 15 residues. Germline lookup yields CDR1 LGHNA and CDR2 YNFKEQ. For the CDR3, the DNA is TGTGCCAGCAGCCAAGATATTGGTAGCGGCTACGAGCAGTACTTC. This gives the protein CASSQDIGSGYEQYF.

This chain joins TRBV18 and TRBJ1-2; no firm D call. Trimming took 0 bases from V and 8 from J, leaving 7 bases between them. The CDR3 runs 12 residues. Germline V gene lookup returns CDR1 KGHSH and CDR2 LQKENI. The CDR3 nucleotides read TGTGCCAGCTCACCACCAGACTCCGGCTACACCTTC. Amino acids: CASSPPDSGYTF.

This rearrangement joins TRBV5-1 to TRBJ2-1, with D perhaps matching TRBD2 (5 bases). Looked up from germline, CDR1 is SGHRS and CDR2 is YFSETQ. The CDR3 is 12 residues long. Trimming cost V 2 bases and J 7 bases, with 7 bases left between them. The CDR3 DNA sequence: TGCGCCAGCAGCTTACTAGGGAATGAGCAGTTCTTC. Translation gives CASSLLGNEQFF.

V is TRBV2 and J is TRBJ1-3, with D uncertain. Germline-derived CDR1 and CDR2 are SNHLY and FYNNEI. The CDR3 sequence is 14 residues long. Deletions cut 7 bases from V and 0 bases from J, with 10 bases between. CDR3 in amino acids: CASTRRFSGNTIYF. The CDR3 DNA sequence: TGTGCCAGCACGCGGCGGTTCTCTGGAAACACCATATATTTT.

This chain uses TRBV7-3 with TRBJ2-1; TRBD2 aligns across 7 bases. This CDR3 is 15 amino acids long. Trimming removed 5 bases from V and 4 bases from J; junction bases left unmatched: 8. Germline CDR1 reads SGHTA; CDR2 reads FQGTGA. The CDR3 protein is CASSPWGGDYNEQFF. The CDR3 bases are TGTGCCAGCAGCCCCTGGGGGGGGGATTACAATGAGCAGTTCTTC.

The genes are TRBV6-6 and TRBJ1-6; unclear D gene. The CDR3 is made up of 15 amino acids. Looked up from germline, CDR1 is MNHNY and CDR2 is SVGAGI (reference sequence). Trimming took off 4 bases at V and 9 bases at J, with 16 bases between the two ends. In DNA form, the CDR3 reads TGTGCCAGCAGTTTTACATTTAGGGAGGGTTCACCCCTCCACTTT. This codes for CASSFTFREGSPLHF.

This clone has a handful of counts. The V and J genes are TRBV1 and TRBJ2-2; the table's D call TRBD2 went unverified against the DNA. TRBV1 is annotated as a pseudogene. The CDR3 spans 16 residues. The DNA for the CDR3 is TGCACCAGCAGGCCCCCCCGGGTCCCGAACACCGGGGAGCTGTTTTTT. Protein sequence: CTSRPPRVPNTGELFF.

The CDR3 DNA reads TGTGCCAGCAGTTTGAGGGAGAACACCGGGGAGCTGTTTTTT. This gives the protein CASSLRENTGELFF. The chain is built from TRBV27 and TRBJ2-2; a weak D match, TRBD2 (5 bases). Deletions cut 3 bases from V and 1 base from J, with 6 bases between. Germline V gene sequence: CDR1 MNHEY, CDR2 SMNVEV (reference sequence). The CDR3 sequence is 14 residues long.

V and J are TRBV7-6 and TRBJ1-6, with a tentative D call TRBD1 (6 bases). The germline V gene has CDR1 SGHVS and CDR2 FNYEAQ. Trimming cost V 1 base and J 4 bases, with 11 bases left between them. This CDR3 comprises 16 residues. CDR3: CASSLDRAEYNSPLHF. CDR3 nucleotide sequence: TGTGCCAGCAGCTTAGACAGGGCCGAATATAATTCACCCCTCCACTTT.

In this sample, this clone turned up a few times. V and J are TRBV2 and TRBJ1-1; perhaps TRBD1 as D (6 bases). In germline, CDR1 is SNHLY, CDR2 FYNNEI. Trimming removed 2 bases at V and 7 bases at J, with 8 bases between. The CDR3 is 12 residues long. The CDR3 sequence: CASSEKDSEAFF. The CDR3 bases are TGTGCCAGCAGTGAAAAGGACAGTGAAGCTTTCTTT.

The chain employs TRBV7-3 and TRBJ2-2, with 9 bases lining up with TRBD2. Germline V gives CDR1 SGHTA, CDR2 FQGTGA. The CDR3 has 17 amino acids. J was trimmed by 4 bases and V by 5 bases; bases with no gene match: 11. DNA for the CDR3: TGTGCCAGCAGCCGCATCCGCGGGGGGGCTGGCACCGGGGAGCTGTTTTTT. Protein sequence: CASSRIRGGAGTGELFF. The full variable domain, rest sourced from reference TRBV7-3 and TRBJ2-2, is GAGVSQTPSNKVTEKGKYVELRCDPISGHTALYWYRQSLGQGPEFLIYFQGTGAADDSGLPNDRFFAVRPEGSVSTLKIQRTERGDSAVYLCASSRIRGGAGTGELFFGEGSRLTVL.

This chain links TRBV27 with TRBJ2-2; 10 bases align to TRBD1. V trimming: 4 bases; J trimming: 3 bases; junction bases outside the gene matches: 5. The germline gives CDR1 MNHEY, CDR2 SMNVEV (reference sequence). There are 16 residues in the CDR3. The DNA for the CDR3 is TGTGCCAGCAGTTGGGTCGGGACAGGGGACACCGGGGAGCTGTTTTTT. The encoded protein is CASSWVGTGDTGELFF.

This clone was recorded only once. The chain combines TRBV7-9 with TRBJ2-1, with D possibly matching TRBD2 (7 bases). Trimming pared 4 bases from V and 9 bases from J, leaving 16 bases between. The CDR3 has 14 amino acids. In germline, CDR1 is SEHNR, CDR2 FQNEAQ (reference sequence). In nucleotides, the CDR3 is TGTGCCAGCAGCTCCGGGGGGCGGGGGCTTGAGCAGTTCTTC. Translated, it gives CASSSGGRGLEQFF.

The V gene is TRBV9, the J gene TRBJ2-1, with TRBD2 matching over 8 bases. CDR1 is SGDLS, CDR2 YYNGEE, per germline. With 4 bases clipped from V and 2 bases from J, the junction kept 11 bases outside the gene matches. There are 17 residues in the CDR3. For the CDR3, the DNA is TGTGCCAGCAGCCCCGTAGGCCGGGGGGGGCCCTACAATGAGCAGTTCTTC. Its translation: CASSPVGRGGPYNEQFF.

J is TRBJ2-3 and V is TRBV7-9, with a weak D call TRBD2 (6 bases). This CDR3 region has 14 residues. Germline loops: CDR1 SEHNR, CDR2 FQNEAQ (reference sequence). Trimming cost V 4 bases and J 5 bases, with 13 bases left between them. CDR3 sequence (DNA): TGTGCCAGCAGCTCGGGCGGGGAAATAGATACGCAGTATTTT. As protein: CASSSGGEIDTQYF.

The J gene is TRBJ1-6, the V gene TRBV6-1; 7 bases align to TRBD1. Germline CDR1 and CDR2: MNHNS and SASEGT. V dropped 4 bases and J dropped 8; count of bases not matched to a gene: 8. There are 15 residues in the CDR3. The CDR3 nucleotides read TGTGCCAGCAGTGTCCGGACAGGAAGAGATTCACCCCTCCACTTT. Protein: CASSVRTGRDSPLHF.

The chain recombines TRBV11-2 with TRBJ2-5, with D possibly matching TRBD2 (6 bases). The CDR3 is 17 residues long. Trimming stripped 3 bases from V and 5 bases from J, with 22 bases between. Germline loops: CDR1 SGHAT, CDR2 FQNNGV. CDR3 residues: CASSLSRATSLGETQYF. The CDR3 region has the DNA TGTGCCAGCAGCTTGAGCCGGGCTACTAGCCTGGGCGAGACCCAGTACTTC.

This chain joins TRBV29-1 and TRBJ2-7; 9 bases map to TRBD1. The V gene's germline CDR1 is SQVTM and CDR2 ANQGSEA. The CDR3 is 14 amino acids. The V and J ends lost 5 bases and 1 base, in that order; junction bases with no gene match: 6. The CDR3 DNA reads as TGCAGCGTTCCTGACAGGGGGAATTCCTACGAGCAGTACTTC. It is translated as CSVPDRGNSYEQYF.